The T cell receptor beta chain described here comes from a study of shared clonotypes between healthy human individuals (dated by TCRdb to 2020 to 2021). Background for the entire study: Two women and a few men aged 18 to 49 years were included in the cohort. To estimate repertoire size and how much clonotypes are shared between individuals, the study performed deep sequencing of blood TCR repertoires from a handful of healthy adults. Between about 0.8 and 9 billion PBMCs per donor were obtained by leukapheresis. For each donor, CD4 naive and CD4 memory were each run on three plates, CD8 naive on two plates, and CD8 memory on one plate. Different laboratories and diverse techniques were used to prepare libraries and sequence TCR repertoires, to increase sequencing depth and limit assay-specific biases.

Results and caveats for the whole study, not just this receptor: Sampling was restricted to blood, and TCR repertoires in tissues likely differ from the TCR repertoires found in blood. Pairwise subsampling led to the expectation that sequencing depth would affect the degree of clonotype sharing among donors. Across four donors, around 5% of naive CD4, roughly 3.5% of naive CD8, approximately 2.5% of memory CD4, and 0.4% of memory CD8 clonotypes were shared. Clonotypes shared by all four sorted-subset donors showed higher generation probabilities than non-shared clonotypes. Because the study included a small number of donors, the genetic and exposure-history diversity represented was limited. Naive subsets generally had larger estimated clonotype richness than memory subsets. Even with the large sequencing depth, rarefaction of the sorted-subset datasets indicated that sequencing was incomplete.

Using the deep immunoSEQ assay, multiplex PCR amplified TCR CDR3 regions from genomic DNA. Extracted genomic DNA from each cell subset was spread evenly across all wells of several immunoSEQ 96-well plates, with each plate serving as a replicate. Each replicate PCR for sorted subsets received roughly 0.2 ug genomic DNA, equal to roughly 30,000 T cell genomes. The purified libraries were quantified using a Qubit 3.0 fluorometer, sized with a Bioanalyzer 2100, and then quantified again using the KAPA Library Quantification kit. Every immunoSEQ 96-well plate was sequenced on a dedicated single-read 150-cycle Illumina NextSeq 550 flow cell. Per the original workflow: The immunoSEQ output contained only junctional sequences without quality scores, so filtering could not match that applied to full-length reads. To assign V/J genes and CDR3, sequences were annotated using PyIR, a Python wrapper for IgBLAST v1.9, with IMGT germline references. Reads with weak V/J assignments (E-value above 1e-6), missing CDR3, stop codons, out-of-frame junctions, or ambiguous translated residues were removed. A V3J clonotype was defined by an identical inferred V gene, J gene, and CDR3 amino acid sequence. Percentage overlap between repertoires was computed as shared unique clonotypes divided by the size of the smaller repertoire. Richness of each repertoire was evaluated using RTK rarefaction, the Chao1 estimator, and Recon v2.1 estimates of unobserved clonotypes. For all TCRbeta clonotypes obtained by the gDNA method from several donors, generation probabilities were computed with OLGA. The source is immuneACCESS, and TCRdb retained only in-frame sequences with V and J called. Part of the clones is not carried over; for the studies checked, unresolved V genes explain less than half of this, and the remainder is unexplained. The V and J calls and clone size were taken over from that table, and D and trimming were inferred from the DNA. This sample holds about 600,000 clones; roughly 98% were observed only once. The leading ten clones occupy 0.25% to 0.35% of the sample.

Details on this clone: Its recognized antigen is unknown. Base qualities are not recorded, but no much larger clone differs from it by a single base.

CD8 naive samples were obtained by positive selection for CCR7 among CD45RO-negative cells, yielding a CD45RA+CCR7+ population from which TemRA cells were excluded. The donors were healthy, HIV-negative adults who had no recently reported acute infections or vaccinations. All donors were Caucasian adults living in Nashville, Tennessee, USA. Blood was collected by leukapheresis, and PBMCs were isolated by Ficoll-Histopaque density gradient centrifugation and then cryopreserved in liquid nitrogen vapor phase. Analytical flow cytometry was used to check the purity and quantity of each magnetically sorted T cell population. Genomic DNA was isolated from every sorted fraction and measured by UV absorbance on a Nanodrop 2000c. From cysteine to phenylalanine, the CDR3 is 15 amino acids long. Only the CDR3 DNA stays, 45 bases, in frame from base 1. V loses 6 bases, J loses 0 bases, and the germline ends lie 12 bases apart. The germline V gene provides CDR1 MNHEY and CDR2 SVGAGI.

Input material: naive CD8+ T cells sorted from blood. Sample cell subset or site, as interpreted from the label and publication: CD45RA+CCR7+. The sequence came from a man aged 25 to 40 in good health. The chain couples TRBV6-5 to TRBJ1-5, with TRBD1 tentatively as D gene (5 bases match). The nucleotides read TGTGCCAGCAGCCCTCAGGGTCATAGCAATCAGCCCCAGCATTTT. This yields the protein CASSPQGHSNQPQHF.